One and the same sample provided the 7 T cell receptor beta chains below, sequenced in a study of T-cell reconstitution after alpha-beta-depleted transplantation in children. Unique molecular identifiers were used in preparing the TCRbeta library. TCRdb analysed the PCR reads with MiXCR anew, one entry per CDR3 protein. Here the sample spans about 120,000 distinct CDR3 sequences, 10% to 13% being singletons. The material sequenced was PBMCs, taken before TCRalphabeta/CD19-depleted stem cell transplant. The receptors stem from a boy younger than 10 with acute lymphoblastic leukemia, due to receive a stem cell transplant.

This clonotype occurred many times. V and J are TRBV5-1 and TRBJ2-7; 10 bases fit TRBD2. CDR1 and CDR2 from the germline V gene are SGHRS and YFSETQ. The CDR3 is 19 residues long. Trimming took 0 bases from V and 6 from J; bases not matched to a gene: 18. The CDR3 region is CASSLGPSGSFGLISEQYF. CDR3 in DNA: TGCGCCAGCAGCTTGGGCCCTAGCGGGAGTTTCGGGTTGATATCCGAGCAGTACTTC.

The V gene is TRBV5-1, the J gene TRBJ1-1; D call uncertain. Trimming cost V 0 bases and J 0 bases, with 12 bases left between them. The CDR3 totals 16 residues. Per the germline V gene, CDR1 is SGHRS and CDR2 is YFSETQ. CDR3 nucleotide sequence: TGCGCCAGCAGCTTGGTGGGCGGACCACTGAACACTGAAGCTTTCTTT. It codes for CASSLVGGPLNTEAFF.

This chain links TRBV20-1 with TRBJ1-1, with D maybe TRBD1 (5 bases). The germline V gene encodes CDR1 DFQATT and CDR2 SNEGSKA (reference sequence). V lost 1 base, J lost 5 bases, and 8 bases lay in between. The CDR3 is 12 amino acids. The CDR3 DNA follows: TGCAGTGCTAGAGGGGGCTGGACTGAAGCTTTCTTT. Its translation is CSARGGWTEAFF.

The gene calls are TRBV28 and TRBJ1-4; 11 nucleotides align to TRBD1. The CDR3 is 14 amino acids. Germline V lookup: CDR1 MDHEN, CDR2 SYDVKM. The ends lost 4 bases at V and 7 bases at J; junction bases unmatched: 2. The CDR3 region has the DNA TGTGCCAGCAGTTCCGGGACAGGGGGTGAAAAACTGTTTTTT. It translates to CASSSGTGGEKLFF.

This chain uses TRBV4-1 with TRBJ1-2; D may be TRBD1 (5 bases). This CDR3 region has 16 residues. The germline V and J ends were trimmed by 4 bases and 4 bases, with 19 bases remaining between them. Germline CDR1 and CDR2: MGHRA and YSYEKL. The CDR3 is CASSLEGPGPGYGYTF. CDR3 bases: TGCGCCAGCAGCCTGGAGGGTCCGGGGCCGGGCTATGGCTACACCTTC.

This clonotype was counted at least ten times. J is TRBJ1-2 and V is TRBV20-1; 8 bases are shared with TRBD1. Germline CDR1 reads DFQATT; CDR2 reads SNEGSKA (reference sequence). The CDR3 runs to 13 residues. The CDR3 nucleotides read TGCAGGGCGAAGGCCAGGGGGCATCAGGGCTACACCTTC. Protein product: CRAKARGHQGYTF.

This clonotype has ten or more counts. The CDR3 loop is CASSLRQGGSPYNEQFF. CDR3 bases: TGTGCCAGCAGTTTAAGACAGGGAGGTTCGCCGTACAATGAGCAGTTCTTC. The V and J genes are TRBV27 and TRBJ2-1; perhaps TRBD1 as D (7 bases). V dropped 2 bases and J dropped 4 bases, with 18 bases sitting between them. The CDR3 is made up of 17 amino acids. Germline lookup yields CDR1 MNHEY and CDR2 SMNVEV (reference sequence).